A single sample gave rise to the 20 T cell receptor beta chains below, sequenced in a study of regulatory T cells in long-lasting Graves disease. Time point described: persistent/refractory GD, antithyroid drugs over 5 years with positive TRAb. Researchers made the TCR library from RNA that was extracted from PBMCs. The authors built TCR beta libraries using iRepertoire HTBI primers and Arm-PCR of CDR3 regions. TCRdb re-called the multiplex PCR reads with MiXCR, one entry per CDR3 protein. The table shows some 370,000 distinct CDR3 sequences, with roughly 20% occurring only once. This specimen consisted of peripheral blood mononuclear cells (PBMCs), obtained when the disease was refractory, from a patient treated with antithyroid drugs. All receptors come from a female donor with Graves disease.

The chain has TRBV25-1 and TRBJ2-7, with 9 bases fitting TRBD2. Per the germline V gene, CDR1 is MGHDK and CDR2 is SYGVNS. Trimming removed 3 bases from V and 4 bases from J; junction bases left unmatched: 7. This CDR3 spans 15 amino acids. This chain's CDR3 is CASSDRAGGSYEQYF. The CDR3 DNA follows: TGTGCCAGCAGTGATAGAGCGGGAGGTTCATACGAGCAGTACTTC.

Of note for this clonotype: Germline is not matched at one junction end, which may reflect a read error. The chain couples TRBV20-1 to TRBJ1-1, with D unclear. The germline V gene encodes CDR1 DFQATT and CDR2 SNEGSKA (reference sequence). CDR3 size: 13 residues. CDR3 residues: CSASSGGNPEAFF. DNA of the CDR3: TGCAGTGCTAGTTCGGGCGGGAACCCTGAAGCTTTCTTT.

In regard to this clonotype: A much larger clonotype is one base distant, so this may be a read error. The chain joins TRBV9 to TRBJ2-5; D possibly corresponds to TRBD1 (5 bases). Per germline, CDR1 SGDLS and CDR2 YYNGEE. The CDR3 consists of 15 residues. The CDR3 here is CASSVDRSEAETRYF. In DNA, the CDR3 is TGTGCCAGCAGCGTAGACAGGTCGGAAGCAGAGACCCGGTACTTC. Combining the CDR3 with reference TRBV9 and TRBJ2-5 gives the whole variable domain DSGVTQTPKHLITATGQRVTLRCSPRSGDLSVYWYQQSLDQGLQFLIQYYNGEERAKGNILERFSAQQFPDLHSELNLSSLELGDSALYFCASSVDRSEAETRYFGPGTRLLVL.

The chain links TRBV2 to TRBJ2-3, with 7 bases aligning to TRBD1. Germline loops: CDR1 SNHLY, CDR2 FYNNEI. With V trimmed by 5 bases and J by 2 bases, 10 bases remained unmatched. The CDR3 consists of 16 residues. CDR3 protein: CASSSPGQLNTDTQYF. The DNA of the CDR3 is TGTGCCAGCAGTTCACCGGGACAGTTAAACACAGATACGCAGTATTTT.

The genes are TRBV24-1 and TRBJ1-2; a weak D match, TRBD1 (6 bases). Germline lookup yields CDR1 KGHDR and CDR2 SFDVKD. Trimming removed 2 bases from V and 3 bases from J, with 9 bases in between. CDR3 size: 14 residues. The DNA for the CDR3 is TGTGCCACCAGTGATTCGGCAGGGGACTATGGCTACACCTTC. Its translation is CATSDSAGDYGYTF.

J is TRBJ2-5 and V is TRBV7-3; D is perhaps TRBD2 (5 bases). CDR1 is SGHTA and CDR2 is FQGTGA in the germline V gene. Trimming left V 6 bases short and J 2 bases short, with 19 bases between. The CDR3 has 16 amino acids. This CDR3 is CASRRVLPRRQETQYF. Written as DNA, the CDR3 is TGTGCCAGCAGAAGGGTCCTCCCAAGGAGGCAAGAGACCCAGTACTTC.

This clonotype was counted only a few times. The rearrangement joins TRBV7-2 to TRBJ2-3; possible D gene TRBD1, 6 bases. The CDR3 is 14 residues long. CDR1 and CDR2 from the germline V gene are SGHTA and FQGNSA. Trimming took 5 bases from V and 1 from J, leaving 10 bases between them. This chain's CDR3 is CASSTRTGTDTQYF. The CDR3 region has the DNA TGTGCCAGCAGCACCAGGACAGGCACAGATACGCAGTATTTT.

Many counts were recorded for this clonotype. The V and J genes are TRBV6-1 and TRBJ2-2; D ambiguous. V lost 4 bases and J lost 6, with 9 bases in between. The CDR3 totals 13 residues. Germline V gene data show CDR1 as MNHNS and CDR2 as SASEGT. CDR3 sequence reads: CASSGPSAGELFF. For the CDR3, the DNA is TGTGCCAGCAGTGGTCCGAGCGCCGGGGAGCTGTTTTTT.

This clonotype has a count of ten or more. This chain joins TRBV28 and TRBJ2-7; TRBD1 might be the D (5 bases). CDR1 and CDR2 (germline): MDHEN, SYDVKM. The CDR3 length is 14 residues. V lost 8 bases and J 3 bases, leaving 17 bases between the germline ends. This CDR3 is CASVQGGLGYEQYF. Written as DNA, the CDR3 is TGTGCCAGCGTGCAGGGCGGTCTGGGCTACGAGCAGTACTTC.

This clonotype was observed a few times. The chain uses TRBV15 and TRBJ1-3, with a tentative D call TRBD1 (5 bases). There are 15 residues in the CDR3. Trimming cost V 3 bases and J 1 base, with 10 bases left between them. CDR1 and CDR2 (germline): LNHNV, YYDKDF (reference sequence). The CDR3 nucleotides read TGTGCCACCAGCAGGTCCAGGGTTTCTGGAAACACCATATATTTT. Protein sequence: CATSRSRVSGNTIYF.

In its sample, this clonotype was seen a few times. For the CDR3, the DNA is TGTGCCACCATTTCGCCCTCGGTGCACGGCAGATCCTACAATGAGCAGTTCTTC. Translation gives CATISPSVHGRSYNEQFF. The rearrangement joins TRBV12-3 or TRBV12-4 to TRBJ2-1; D remains unclear. The CDR3 spans 18 residues. Trimming removed 10 bases at V and 1 base at J, with 26 bases between.

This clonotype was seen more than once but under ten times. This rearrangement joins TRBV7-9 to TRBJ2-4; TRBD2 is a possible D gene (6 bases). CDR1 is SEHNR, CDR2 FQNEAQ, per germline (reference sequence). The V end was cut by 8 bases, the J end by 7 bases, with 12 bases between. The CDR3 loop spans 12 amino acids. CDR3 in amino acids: CASAPGGNIQYF. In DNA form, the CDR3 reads TGTGCCAGCGCCCCCGGAGGGAACATTCAGTACTTC. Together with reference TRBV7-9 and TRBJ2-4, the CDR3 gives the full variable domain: DTGVSQNPRHKITKRGQNVTFRCDPISEHNRLYWYRQTLGQGPEFLTYFQNEAQLEKSRLLSDRFSAERPKGSFSTLEIQRTEQGDSAMYLCASAPGGNIQYFGAGTRLSVL.

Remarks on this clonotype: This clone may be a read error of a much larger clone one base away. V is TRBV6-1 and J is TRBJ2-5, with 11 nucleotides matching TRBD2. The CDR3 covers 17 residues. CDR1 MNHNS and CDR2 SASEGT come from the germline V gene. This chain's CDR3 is CASSPLPPTSGSKTPYF. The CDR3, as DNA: TGTGCCAGCAGCCCCCTTCCCCCTACTAGCGGGAGTAAGACCCCGTACTTC.

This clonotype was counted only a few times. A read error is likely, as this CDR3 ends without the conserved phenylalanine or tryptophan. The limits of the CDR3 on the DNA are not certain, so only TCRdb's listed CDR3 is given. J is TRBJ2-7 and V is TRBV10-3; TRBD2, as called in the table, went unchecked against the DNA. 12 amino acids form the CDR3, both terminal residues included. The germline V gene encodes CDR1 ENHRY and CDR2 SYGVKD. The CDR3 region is CAISEPPGLTSI.

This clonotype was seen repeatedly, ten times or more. The CDR3 loop reads CSARAPQTGAEQYF. As DNA, the CDR3 is TGCAGTGCTAGAGCCCCGCAGACAGGGGCCGAGCAGTACTTC. The chain couples TRBV20-1 to TRBJ2-7, with 8 bases aligning to TRBD1. The V gene's germline CDR1 is DFQATT and CDR2 SNEGSKA (reference sequence). With 1 base clipped from V and 6 bases from J, the junction kept 8 bases outside the gene matches. The CDR3 sequence is 14 residues long.

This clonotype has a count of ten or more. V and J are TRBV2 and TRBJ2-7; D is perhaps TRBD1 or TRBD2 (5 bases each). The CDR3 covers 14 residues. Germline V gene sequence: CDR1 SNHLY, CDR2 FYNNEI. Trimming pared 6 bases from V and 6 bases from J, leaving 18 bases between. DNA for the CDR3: TGTGCCAGCAGAATCTCCGGGGCAGGGCTCGAGCAGTACTTC. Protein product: CASRISGAGLEQYF.

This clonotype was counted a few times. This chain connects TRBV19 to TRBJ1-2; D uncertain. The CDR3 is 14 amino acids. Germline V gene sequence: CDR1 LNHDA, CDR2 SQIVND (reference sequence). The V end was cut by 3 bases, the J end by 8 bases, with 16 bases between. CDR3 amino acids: CASSMDRALEGYTF. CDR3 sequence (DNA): TGTGCCAGTAGTATGGACCGAGCCCTCGAGGGCTACACCTTC.

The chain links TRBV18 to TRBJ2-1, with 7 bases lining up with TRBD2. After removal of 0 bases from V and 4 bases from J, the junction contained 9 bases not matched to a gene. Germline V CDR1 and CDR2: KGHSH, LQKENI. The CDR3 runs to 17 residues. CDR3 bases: TGTGCCAGCTCACCACCGAGCGCGGGAGCCTTATACAATGAGCAGTTCTTC. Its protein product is CASSPPSAGALYNEQFF.

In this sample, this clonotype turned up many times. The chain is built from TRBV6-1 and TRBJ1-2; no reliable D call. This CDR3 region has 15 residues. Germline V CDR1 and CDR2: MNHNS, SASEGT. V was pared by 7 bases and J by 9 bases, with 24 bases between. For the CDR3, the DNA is TGTGCCAGCATCAGGATGAGTGGCAGCGTCGAAAGCTACACCTTC. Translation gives CASIRMSGSVESYTF.

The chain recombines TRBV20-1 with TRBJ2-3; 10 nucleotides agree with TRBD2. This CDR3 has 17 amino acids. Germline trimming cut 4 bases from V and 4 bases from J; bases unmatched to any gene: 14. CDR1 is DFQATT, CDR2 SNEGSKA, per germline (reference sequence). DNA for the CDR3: TGCAGTGCTACGCCACCCCTTAGCGGGAGGTTGGCAGATACGCAGTATTTT. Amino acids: CSATPPLSGRLADTQYF.